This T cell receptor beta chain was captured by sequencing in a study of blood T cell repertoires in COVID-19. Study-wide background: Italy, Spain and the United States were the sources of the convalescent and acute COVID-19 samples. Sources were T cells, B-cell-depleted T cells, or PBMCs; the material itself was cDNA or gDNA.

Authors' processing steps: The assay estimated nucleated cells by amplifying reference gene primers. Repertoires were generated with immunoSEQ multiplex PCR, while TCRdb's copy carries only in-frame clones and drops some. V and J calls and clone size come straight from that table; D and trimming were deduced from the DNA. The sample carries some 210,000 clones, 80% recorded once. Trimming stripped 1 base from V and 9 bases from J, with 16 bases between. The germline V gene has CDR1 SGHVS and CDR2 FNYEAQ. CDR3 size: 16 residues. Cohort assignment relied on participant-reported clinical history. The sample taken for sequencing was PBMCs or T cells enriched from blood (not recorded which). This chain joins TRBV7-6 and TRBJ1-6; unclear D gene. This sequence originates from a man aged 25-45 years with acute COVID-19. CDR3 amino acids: CASSLEWRGEISPLHF. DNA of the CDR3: TGTGCCAGCAGCTTAGAGTGGCGGGGTGAAATTTCACCCCTCCACTTT.